The rows below give T cell receptor beta chains drawn from one sample of a study of memory CD4+ T cells and cytomegalovirus serostatus. Measured with immunoSEQ multiplex PCR; TCRdb has only the in-frame clones, and not every one. This table holds approximately 70,000 clones, about 70% found once. Sequences were obtained from memory CD4+ T cells from blood. The receptors were sampled from an adult in good health and CMV-seropositive. CDR3s include the opening cysteine and the closing phenylalanine or tryptophan. A D gene is named only where the DNA matches it firmly. Not every row has a clone size; where given, it reads once, few, many or a size class.

CDR3aa	CDR3nt	d_gene	abundance	v_gene	j_gene
CASSSLAGVNEQYF	TGTGCCAGCAGTTCCCTAGCGGGAGTCAACGAGCAGTACTTC	TRBD2	.	TRBV28	TRBJ2-7
CASSIQGGQPQHF	TGTGCCAGCAGCATACAGGGTGGGCAGCCCCAGCATTTT	.	few	TRBV7-3	TRBJ1-5
CASSLLGGSNEQFF	TGTGCCAGCAGCTTACTAGGAGGGAGCAATGAGCAGTTCTTC	.	.	TRBV5-4	TRBJ2-1
CASSSATGGNEQYF	TGTGCCAGCAGTTCGGCGACAGGGGGGAACGAGCAGTACTTC	TRBD1	.	TRBV6-5	TRBJ2-7
CASSPQAGRGEKLFF	TGTGCCAGTAGTCCGCAGGCAGGCCGTGGGGAAAAACTGTTTTTT	.	.	TRBV19	TRBJ1-4
CASNLDSGGTYNEQFF	TGTGCCAGCAACTTAGATAGCGGGGGGACCTACAATGAGCAGTTCTTC	TRBD2	.	TRBV11-2	TRBJ2-1
CASSYSRGSTDTQYF	TGTGCCAGCAGTTACTCGAGGGGGTCCACAGATACGCAGTATTTT	.	.	TRBV6-5	TRBJ2-3
CASSLDTSYEQYF	TGTGCCAGCAGCTTAGACACCTCTTACGAGCAGTACTTC	.	.	TRBV7-3	TRBJ2-7
CATHSGGREQYF	TGTGCCACCCATAGCGGGGGGCGCGAGCAGTACTTC	TRBD2	.	TRBV6-5	TRBJ2-7
CASSPHRPGTSPPEQYF	TGCGCCAGCAGCCCACATCGGCCCGGGACTTCGCCGCCCGAGCAGTACTTC	.	.	TRBV5-1	TRBJ2-7
CASSYGGGRGRPYSNYGYTF	TGTGCCAGCAGTTACGGGGGCGGTAGGGGGCGGCCTTACTCGAACTATGGCTACACCTTC	TRBD1	.	TRBV6-7	TRBJ1-2
CASSFPSGSWQYF	TGTGCCAGCAGCTTCCCTAGCGGGAGTTGGCAGTACTTC	TRBD2	.	TRBV7-9	TRBJ2-7
CASSFSSTTYEQYF	TGTGCCAGCAGCTTTTCTAGCACCACCTACGAGCAGTACTTC	.	.	TRBV7-2	TRBJ2-7
CASSQSHLQETQYF	TGCGCCAGCAGCCAAAGTCACCTTCAAGAGACCCAGTACTTC	.	.	TRBV4-3	TRBJ2-5
CASSPPGLLVEQFF	TGTGCCAGCAGCCCGCCCGGACTGTTGGTTGAGCAGTTCTTC	.	.	TRBV7-3	TRBJ2-1
CASMVAARGTQYF	TGTGCCAGCATGGTAGCGGCACGCGGTACGCAGTATTTT	.	.	TRBV6-5	TRBJ2-3
CASSDERNTIYF	TGTGCCAGCAGTGACGAGAGAAACACCATATATTTT	.	.	TRBV6-1	TRBJ1-3
CASSQDPGPGGYGYTF	TGTGCCAGCAGCCAAGACCCGGGCCCGGGAGGCTATGGCTACACCTTC	.	few	TRBV4-2	TRBJ1-2
CASQFGRASSYNEQFF	TGTGCCAGCCAATTCGGACGGGCCAGCTCCTACAATGAGCAGTTCTTC	.	.	TRBV7-2	TRBJ2-1
CAWSQNQGGTYNSPLHF	TGTGCCTGGAGTCAAAACCAGGGGGGTACCTATAATTCACCCCTCCACTTT	TRBD1	.	TRBV30	TRBJ1-6
CASREGQGRNTIYF	TGTGCCAGCAGAGAGGGACAGGGGAGAAACACCATATATTTT	TRBD1	.	TRBV6-5	TRBJ1-3
CSVESNEKLFF	TGCAGCGTTGAATCTAATGAAAAACTGTTTTTT	.	.	TRBV29-1	TRBJ1-4
CASSRKGALYEQYF	TGTGCCAGCAGCCGCAAAGGTGCGCTTTACGAGCAGTACTTC	.	.	TRBV7-2	TRBJ2-7
CATAARGSAYNEQFF	TGTGCCACTGCCGCTCGAGGGTCGGCCTACAATGAGCAGTTCTTC	.	.	TRBV28	TRBJ2-1
CASSLATSGSYNEQFF	TGTGCCAGCAGCCTCGCAACTAGCGGCTCCTACAATGAGCAGTTCTTC	TRBD2	once	TRBV5-4	TRBJ2-1
CASSLPGGELFF	TGTGCCAGCAGTTTACCAGGGGGGGAGCTGTTTTTT	.	few	TRBV28	TRBJ2-2
CASSYSGGGYTF	TGTGCCAGCAGTTACTCTGGTGGTGGCTACACCTTC	.	.	TRBV6-6	TRBJ1-2
CASSLRGGQGPGGYTF	TGTGCCAGCAGCCTAAGAGGGGGACAGGGTCCTGGTGGCTACACCTTC	TRBD1	few	TRBV27	TRBJ1-2
CAWSVFGTVYGYTF	TGTGCCTGGAGTGTCTTCGGTACGGTCTATGGCTACACCTTC	.	.	TRBV30	TRBJ1-2